The rows below give T cell receptor beta chains drawn from one sample of a study of a mutant IDH1 vaccine in newly diagnosed glioma. Their recognized antigens are unknown. Profiled with immunoSEQ multiplex PCR; TCRdb holds only in-frame clones, not every one. The sample lists under 150,000 clones; roughly 90% were seen once. The starting material was PBMCs, obtained from a glioma patient whose treatment included an IDH1 peptide vaccine. These receptors were obtained from a woman between 45 and 60 years old with glioma. Both conserved end residues are part of each CDR3. The D gene is left open where the match is weak. Where a row states a size, it is once, few, many or the class of an expanded clone; other rows omit it.

>TRBD2|TRBV6-4|TRBJ2-5|-
TGTGCCAGCACCCACCACCATGGGCTAGCGGTTGAGACCCAGTACTTC
CASTHHHGLAVETQYF
>-|TRBV25-1|TRBJ2-3|-
TGTGCCAGCACCTCCTTGGCAGATACGCAGTATTTT
CASTSLADTQYF
>-|TRBV6-6|TRBJ2-1|-
TGTGCCAGCAGTTACCCAGAGGGGAGTGAGCAGTTCTTC
CASSYPEGSEQFF
>TRBD2|TRBV4-1|TRBJ2-7|-
TGCGCCAGCAGTACCAGCGGGAGTTACGAGCAGTACTTC
CASSTSGSYEQYF
>-|TRBV6-1|TRBJ1-2|-
TGTGCCAGCAGTGAAAGTTATGGCTACACCTTC
CASSESYGYTF
>-|TRBV6-5|TRBJ2-3|-
TGTGCCAGCAGGTACACGGCAGGCCCAACAGATACGCAGTATTTT
CASRYTAGPTDTQYF
>-|TRBV6-1|TRBJ1-4|-
TGTGCCAGCAGTACAGGGTCGAATGGAGAAAAACTGTTTTTT
CASSTGSNGEKLFF
>-|TRBV19|TRBJ2-3|-
TGTGCCAGTAGTAGTTCCGGGGGAGATACGCAGTATTTT
CASSSSGGDTQYF
>TRBD2|TRBV7-3|TRBJ2-7|-
TGTGCCAGCAGCTTAACCCCTAGCGGGAGGAATCGCGAGCAGTACTTC
CASSLTPSGRNREQYF
>-|TRBV7-9|TRBJ1-3|-
TGTGCCAGCAGCCCCCCCTGGGGGGGTCCCCACTCTGGAAACACCATATATTTT
CASSPPWGGPHSGNTIYF
>TRBD2|TRBV11-2|TRBJ2-7|-
TGTGCCAGCAGCCCTCGTTTTGCGGGAGTCTACGAGCAGTACTTC
CASSPRFAGVYEQYF
>-|TRBV6-5|TRBJ1-2|few
TGTGCCAGCAGTTACCTAGGGGACTATGGCTACACCTTC
CASSYLGDYGYTF
>-|TRBV7-9|TRBJ2-5|-
TGTGCCAGCAGCCCGCTCGGGGCAATTGGGGCCCAGTACTTC
CASSPLGAIGAQYF
>-|TRBV6-5|TRBJ1-1|once
TGTGCCAGCTGGTCACCTCGGGAGGACACTGAAGCTTTCTTT
CASWSPREDTEAFF
>-|TRBV29-1|TRBJ1-2|-
TGCAGCGTTGGGGGCCGCAGGGGAGAAACTGGCTACACCTTC
CSVGGRRGETGYTF
>-|TRBV6-5|TRBJ2-7|-
TGTGCCAGCAGAGGACATCAAGCAGCCTACGAGCAGTACTTC
CASRGHQAAYEQYF